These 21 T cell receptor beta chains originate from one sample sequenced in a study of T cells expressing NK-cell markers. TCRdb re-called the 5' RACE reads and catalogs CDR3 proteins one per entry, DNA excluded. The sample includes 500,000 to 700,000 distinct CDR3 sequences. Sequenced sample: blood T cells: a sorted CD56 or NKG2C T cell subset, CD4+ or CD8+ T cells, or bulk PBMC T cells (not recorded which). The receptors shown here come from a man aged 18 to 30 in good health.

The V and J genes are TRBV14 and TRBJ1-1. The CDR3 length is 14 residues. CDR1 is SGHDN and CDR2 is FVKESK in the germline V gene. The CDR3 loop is CASSQVKGYTEAFF.

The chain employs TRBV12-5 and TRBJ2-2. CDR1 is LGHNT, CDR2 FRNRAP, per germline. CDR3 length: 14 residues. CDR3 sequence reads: CASGLDGFTGELFF.

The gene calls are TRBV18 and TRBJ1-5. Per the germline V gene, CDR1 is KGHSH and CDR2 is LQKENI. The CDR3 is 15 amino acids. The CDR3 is CASSVSTAHAQPQHF.

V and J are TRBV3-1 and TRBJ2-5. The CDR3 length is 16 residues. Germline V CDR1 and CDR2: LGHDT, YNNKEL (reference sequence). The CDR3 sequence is CASSQAMWVGRETQYF.

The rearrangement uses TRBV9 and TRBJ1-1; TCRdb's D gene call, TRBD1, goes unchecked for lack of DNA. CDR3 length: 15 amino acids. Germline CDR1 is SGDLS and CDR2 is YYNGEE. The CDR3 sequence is CASSAPGQGYTEAFF.

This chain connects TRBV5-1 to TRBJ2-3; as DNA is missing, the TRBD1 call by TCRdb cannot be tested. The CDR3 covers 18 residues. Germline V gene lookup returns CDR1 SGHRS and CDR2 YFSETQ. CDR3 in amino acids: CASSPKWGQQGVYDTQYF.

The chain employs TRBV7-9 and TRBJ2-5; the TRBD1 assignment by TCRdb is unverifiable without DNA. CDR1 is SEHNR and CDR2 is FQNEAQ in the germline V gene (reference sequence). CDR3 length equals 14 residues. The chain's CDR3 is CASSSGRAEGTQYF. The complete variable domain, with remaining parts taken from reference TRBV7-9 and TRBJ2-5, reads DTGVSQNPRHKITKRGQNVTFRCDPISEHNRLYWYRQTLGQGPEFLTYFQNEAQLEKSRLLSDRFSAERPKGSFSTLEIQRTEQGDSAMYLCASSSGRAEGTQYFGPGTRLLVL.

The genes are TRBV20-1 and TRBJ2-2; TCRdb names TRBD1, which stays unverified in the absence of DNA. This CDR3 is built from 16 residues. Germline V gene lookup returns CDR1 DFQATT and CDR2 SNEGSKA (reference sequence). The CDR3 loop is CSVMRSGGTGTGELFF.

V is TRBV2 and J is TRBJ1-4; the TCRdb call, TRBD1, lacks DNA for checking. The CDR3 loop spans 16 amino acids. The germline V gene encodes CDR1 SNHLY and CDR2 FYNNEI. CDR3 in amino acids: CASKRDSLTTNEKLFF.

The CDR3 protein is CASSSGGSNQPQHF. This rearrangement joins TRBV27 to TRBJ1-5; TCRdb gives TRBD1 as the D gene, but with no DNA this cannot be confirmed. Per the germline V gene, CDR1 is MNHEY and CDR2 is SMNVEV (reference sequence). The CDR3 is 14 residues long.

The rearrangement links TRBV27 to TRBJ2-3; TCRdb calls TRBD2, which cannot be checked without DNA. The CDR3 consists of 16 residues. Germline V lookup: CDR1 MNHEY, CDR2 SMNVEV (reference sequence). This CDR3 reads CASSSPSGGGTDTQYF.

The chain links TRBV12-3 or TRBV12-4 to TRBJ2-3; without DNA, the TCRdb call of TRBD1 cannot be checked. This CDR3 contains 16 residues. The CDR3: CASTPGGDGSTDTQYF.

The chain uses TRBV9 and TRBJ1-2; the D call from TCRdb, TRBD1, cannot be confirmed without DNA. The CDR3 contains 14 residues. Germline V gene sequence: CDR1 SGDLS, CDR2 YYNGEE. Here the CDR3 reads CASSVVGSTGGYTF. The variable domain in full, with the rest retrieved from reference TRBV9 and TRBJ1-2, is DSGVTQTPKHLITATGQRVTLRCSPRSGDLSVYWYQQSLDQGLQFLIQYYNGEERAKGNILERFSAQQFPDLHSELNLSSLELGDSALYFCASSVVGSTGGYTFGSGTRLTVV.

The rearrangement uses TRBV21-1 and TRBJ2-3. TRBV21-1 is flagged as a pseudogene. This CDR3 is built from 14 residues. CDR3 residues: CASAGRDSTDTQYF.

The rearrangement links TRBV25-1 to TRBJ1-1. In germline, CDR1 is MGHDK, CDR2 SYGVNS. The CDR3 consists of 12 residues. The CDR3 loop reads CASSELGTEAFF.

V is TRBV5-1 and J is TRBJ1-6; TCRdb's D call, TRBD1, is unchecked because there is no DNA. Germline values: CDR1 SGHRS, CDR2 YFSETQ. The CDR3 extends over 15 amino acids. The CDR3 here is CASSSGQELGSPLHF.

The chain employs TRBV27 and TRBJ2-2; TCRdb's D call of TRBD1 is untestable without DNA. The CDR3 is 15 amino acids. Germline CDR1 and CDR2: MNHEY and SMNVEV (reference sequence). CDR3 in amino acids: CASSLATGSSGELFF.

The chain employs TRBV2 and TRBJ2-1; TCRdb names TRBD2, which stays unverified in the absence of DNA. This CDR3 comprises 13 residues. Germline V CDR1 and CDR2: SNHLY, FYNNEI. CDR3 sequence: CASSARRGGEQFF.

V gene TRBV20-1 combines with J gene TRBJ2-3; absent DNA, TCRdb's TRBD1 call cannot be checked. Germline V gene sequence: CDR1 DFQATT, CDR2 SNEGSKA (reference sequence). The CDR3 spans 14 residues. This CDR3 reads CSAPRQGARDTQYF.

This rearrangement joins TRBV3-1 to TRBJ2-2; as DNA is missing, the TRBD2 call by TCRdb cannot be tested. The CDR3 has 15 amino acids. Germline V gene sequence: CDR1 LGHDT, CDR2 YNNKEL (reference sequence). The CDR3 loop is CASSLGLVWTGELFF.

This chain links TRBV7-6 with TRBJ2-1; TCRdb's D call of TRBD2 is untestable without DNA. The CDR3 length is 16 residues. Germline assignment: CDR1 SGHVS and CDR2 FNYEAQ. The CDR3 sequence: CASSPGLAGSGNEQFF.